Shown below are 30 T cell receptor beta chains from a single sample sequenced in a study of cytomegalovirus exposure and HLA in healthy donors (TCRdb year 2017). Library preparation used the immunoSEQ multiplex PCR assay. TCRdb took this table from immuneACCESS and kept in-frame rearrangements with V and J called. Such tables lack part of the clones; where checked against another copy, unresolved V genes explain under half of the gap, and the rest is unexplained. This sample is represented by 100,000 to 150,000 clones; about 93% of them were singletons. The ten largest clonotypes hold roughly 1.2% of the sample. The sequencing input was PBMCs. These receptors all come from a young woman in good health and CMV-seronegative.

The chain links TRBV6-5 to TRBJ1-4; TRBD1 matches 7 bases. The CDR3 sequence is 15 residues long. CDR1 and CDR2 (germline): MNHEY, SVGAGI. V trimming: 5 bases; J trimming: 5 bases; junction bases outside the gene matches: 8. The CDR3 sequence is CASSPAGTDNEKLFF. CDR3 sequence (DNA): TGTGCCAGCAGTCCCGCAGGGACAGACAATGAAAAACTGTTTTTT.

The CDR3 protein is CASRTSGGETQYF. The CDR3, as DNA: TGTGCCAGCAGAACTAGCGGGGGCGAGACCCAGTACTTC. The gene calls are TRBV6-5 and TRBJ2-5, with 11 bases fitting TRBD2. The CDR3 runs 13 residues. The germline CDR1 and CDR2 sequences are MNHEY and SVGAGI. After removal of 6 bases from V and 5 bases from J, the junction contained 2 bases not matched to a gene.

This sequence joins TRBV5-4 and TRBJ1-5; 7 bases are shared with TRBD1. This CDR3 spans 14 amino acids. Looked up from germline, CDR1 is SGHNT and CDR2 is YYREEE (reference sequence). V was pared by 4 bases and J by 2 bases, with 3 bases of the junction left unmatched. The CDR3: CASSTDRGNQPQHF. In nucleotides, the CDR3 is TGTGCCAGCAGCACAGACAGGGGCAATCAGCCCCAGCATTTT.

CDR3 sequence reads: CASSPRQLNTGELFF. The CDR3 DNA is TGCGCCAGCAGCCCGAGACAGTTAAACACCGGGGAGCTGTTTTTT. The chain recombines TRBV5-1 with TRBJ2-2, with TRBD1 as a possible D gene (5 bases). Germline lookup yields CDR1 SGHRS and CDR2 YFSETQ. V lost 4 bases and J 2 bases, leaving 12 bases between the germline ends. The CDR3 extends over 15 amino acids. Full variable domain (rest looked up from reference TRBV5-1 and TRBJ2-2): KAGVTQTPRYLIKTRGQQVTLSCSPISGHRSVSWYQQTPGQGLQFLFEYFSETQRNKGNFPGRFSGRQFSNSRSEMNVSTLELGDSALYLCASSPRQLNTGELFFGEGSRLTVL.

V gene TRBV9 combines with J gene TRBJ1-4; possibly TRBD1 for D (5 bases). The CDR3 is 15 amino acids. V was cut by 0 bases and J by 4 bases, with 10 bases left in between. Germline V gene data show CDR1 as SGDLS and CDR2 as YYNGEE. CDR3 nucleotide sequence: TGTGCCAGCAGCGTAGGTGGCAGGGATAATGAAAAACTGTTTTTT. It codes for CASSVGGRDNEKLFF.

J is TRBJ2-6 and V is TRBV28; D is ambiguous. The CDR3 runs 17 residues. V shed 2 bases and J shed 0 bases, with 11 bases lying between them. Per the germline V gene, CDR1 is MDHEN and CDR2 is SYDVKM. The CDR3 nucleotides are TGTGCCAGCAGTTTAGGCCAGGTTCCCTCTGGGGCCAACGTCCTGACTTTC. It specifies CASSLGQVPSGANVLTF.

The chain couples TRBV29-1 to TRBJ2-2, with D perhaps matching TRBD2 (5 bases). V shed 5 bases and J shed 6 bases, with 10 bases lying between them. CDR1 SQVTM and CDR2 ANQGSEA come from the germline V gene. The CDR3 is 12 amino acids. The CDR3 DNA follows: TGCAGCGTTACAAGCGGACCCGGGGAGCTGTTTTTT. This codes for CSVTSGPGELFF.

As DNA, the CDR3 is TGTGCCAGCAGTCCCGCCGGGACAGGGGATAGATGGTCCTACAATGAGCAGTTCTTC. Amino acids: CASSPAGTGDRWSYNEQFF. The chain joins TRBV28 to TRBJ2-1; 10 nucleotides match TRBD1. The CDR3 is 19 amino acids. Germline CDR1 MDHEN, CDR2 SYDVKM. Germline trimming cut 5 bases from V and 1 base from J; bases unmatched to any gene: 14.

CDR3 region: CAITGDSYGYTF. The CDR3 coding sequence is TGTGCCATCACGGGAGACTCCTATGGCTACACCTTC. The gene calls are TRBV10-3 and TRBJ1-2; D not resolved. CDR1 ENHRY and CDR2 SYGVKD come from the germline V gene. Trimming took off 7 bases at V and 4 bases at J, with 10 bases between the two ends. The CDR3 has 12 amino acids.

V is TRBV19 and J is TRBJ2-7; possible D gene TRBD1, 5 bases. CDR1 LNHDA and CDR2 SQIVND come from the germline V gene (reference sequence). Trimming pared 4 bases from V and 2 bases from J, leaving 15 bases between. This CDR3 comprises 15 residues. The CDR3 loop reads CASSSFADTAYEQYF. The CDR3 bases are TGTGCCAGTAGTAGTTTCGCGGACACAGCCTACGAGCAGTACTTC.

The rearrangement joins TRBV2 to TRBJ1-1; TRBD1 matches 7 bases. This CDR3 is 17 amino acids long. CDR1 is SNHLY, CDR2 FYNNEI, per germline. V gave up 2 bases and J gave up 1 base; unmatched junction bases: 10. CDR3 in DNA: TGTGCCAGCAGTGAATTCGGTCGAGGGACAGAGAACACTGAAGCTTTCTTT. As protein: CASSEFGRGTENTEAFF.

This sequence joins TRBV7-9 and TRBJ1-4; D is unclear. In germline, CDR1 is SEHNR, CDR2 FQNEAQ (reference sequence). This CDR3 spans 16 amino acids. The germline V and J ends were trimmed by 1 base and 3 bases, with 12 bases remaining between them. The CDR3 loop is CASSLVTLGANEKLFF. Here the CDR3 DNA reads TGTGCCAGCAGCTTAGTAACGCTCGGGGCTAATGAAAAACTGTTTTTT. Filled out from reference TRBV7-9 and TRBJ1-4, the complete variable domain reads DTGVSQNPRHKITKRGQNVTFRCDPISEHNRLYWYRQTLGQGPEFLTYFQNEAQLEKSRLLSDRFSAERPKGSFSTLEIQRTEQGDSAMYLCASSLVTLGANEKLFFGSGTQLSVL.

Here the CDR3 DNA reads TGTGCCAGCACCACGAAGACAGGGACCACTGAAGCTTTCTTT. This codes for CASTTKTGTTEAFF. The gene calls are TRBV2 and TRBJ1-1, with 7 bases identical to TRBD1. The junction had 9 bases not matched to a gene; V was cut back by 7 bases and J by 4 bases. Germline V gene sequence: CDR1 SNHLY, CDR2 FYNNEI. The CDR3 spans 14 residues.

The chain links TRBV6-1 to TRBJ1-3; maybe TRBD1 (6 bases). CDR3 length equals 15 residues. Between the trimmed V and J ends, which lost 4 bases and 2 bases, there was a span of 12 bases. From germline, CDR1 is MNHNS and CDR2 SASEGT. DNA for the CDR3: TGTGCCAGCAGTGGCCCCCGGGACACTGGAAACACCATATATTTT. Translating it yields CASSGPRDTGNTIYF.

The rearrangement uses TRBV30 and TRBJ2-5; the match to TRBD1 covers 7 bases. The CDR3 contains 13 residues. Trimming removed 5 bases from V and 5 bases from J; junction bases left unmatched: 8. CDR1 GTSNPN and CDR2 SVGIG come from the germline V gene (reference sequence). CDR3: CAWSTGSEETQYF. In nucleotides, the CDR3 is TGTGCCTGGTCGACAGGGTCGGAGGAGACCCAGTACTTC.

The sample holds a few counts of this clone. The chain recombines TRBV2 with TRBJ2-2; D gene ambiguous. The CDR3 consists of 13 residues. CDR1 and CDR2 (germline): SNHLY, FYNNEI. Trimming shortened V by 4 bases and J by 2 bases, and 5 bases separated the two germline ends. DNA for the CDR3: TGTGCCAGCAGTGGCGGAAACACCGGGGAGCTGTTTTTT. Translating it yields CASSGGNTGELFF.

CDR3 DNA sequence: TGTGCCAGCAGCTTCAGAGGGCAGCTCCTTCAAGAGACCCAGTACTTC. This translates into CASSFRGQLLQETQYF. V usage is TRBV5-6 and J usage is TRBJ2-5, with a weak D call TRBD2 (5 bases). The V and J ends lost 2 bases and 2 bases respectively, with 16 bases between them. The germline V gene has CDR1 SGHDT and CDR2 YYEEEE. The length of the CDR3 is 16 residues.

V is TRBV19 and J is TRBJ2-6; the D is unclear. V was pared by 5 bases and J by 0 bases, with 8 bases between. This CDR3 spans 15 amino acids. Germline lookup yields CDR1 LNHDA and CDR2 SQIVND (reference sequence). DNA for the CDR3: TGTGCCAGTAGTTACCAGAACTCTGGGGCCAACGTCCTGACTTTC. Translating gives CASSYQNSGANVLTF. The full variable domain, in which reference TRBV19 and TRBJ2-6 provide the parts outside the CDR3, is DGGITQSPKYLFRKEGQNVTLSCEQNLNHDAMYWYRQDPGQGLRLIYYSQIVNDFQKGDIAEGYSVSREKKESFPLTVTSAQKNPTAFYLCASSYQNSGANVLTFGAGSRLTVL.

The chain links TRBV7-9 to TRBJ2-3, with D tentatively TRBD2 (6 bases). Germline V lookup: CDR1 SEHNR, CDR2 FQNEAQ (reference sequence). CDR3 length: 17 amino acids. V dropped 5 bases and J dropped 0 bases, with 18 bases sitting between them. CDR3 sequence reads: CASSGLLSGVSTDTQYF. The CDR3 bases are TGTGCCAGCAGCGGGTTGTTGTCGGGAGTTAGCACAGATACGCAGTATTTT. Full variable domain (missing parts from reference TRBV7-9 and TRBJ2-3): DTGVSQNPRHKITKRGQNVTFRCDPISEHNRLYWYRQTLGQGPEFLTYFQNEAQLEKSRLLSDRFSAERPKGSFSTLEIQRTEQGDSAMYLCASSGLLSGVSTDTQYFGPGTRLTVL.

There are a few counts of this clone. The chain recombines TRBV10-3 with TRBJ2-5; tentatively, D is TRBD1 (8 bases). The CDR3 is 15 amino acids. V was clipped by 6 bases and J by 0 bases, with 14 bases between them. The germline gives CDR1 ENHRY, CDR2 SYGVKD. CDR3 in DNA: TGTGCCATCAGCCTACAGGGGGGGAACCAAGAGACCCAGTACTTC. Translated: CAISLQGGNQETQYF.

This clone appeared a single time. The V gene is TRBV7-9, the J gene TRBJ1-2; maybe TRBD1 (5 bases). Trimming removed 1 base at V and 8 bases at J, with 14 bases between. The CDR3 contains 14 residues. In germline, CDR1 is SEHNR, CDR2 FQNEAQ (reference sequence). The CDR3 nucleotides read TGTGCCAGCAGCTTAGTACTCGGACACGGAGGCTACACCTTC. As protein: CASSLVLGHGGYTF. Together with reference TRBV7-9 and TRBJ1-2, the CDR3 gives the full variable domain: DTGVSQNPRHKITKRGQNVTFRCDPISEHNRLYWYRQTLGQGPEFLTYFQNEAQLEKSRLLSDRFSAERPKGSFSTLEIQRTEQGDSAMYLCASSLVLGHGGYTFGSGTRLTVV.

The chain links TRBV9 to TRBJ2-7; 8 nucleotides match TRBD1. Germline V lookup: CDR1 SGDLS, CDR2 YYNGEE. J lost 6 bases, V lost 2 bases, and 7 bases had no gene match. The length of the CDR3 is 14 residues. The CDR3 DNA reads TGTGCCAGCAGCGTCTCGACAGGGGCTCGCGAGCAGTACTTC. Its translation: CASSVSTGAREQYF.

A word on this clone: One end of the junction fails to match germline, which may point to a read error. The J gene is TRBJ2-7, the V gene TRBV29-1; no definite D call. Germline CDR1 reads SQVTM; CDR2 reads ANQGSEA. The CDR3 contains 13 residues. CDR3 sequence reads: CSVELVWAGLYLF. The CDR3 bases are TGCAGCGTTGAATTAGTTTGGGCAGGCCTTTACCTTTTC.

The chain is built from TRBV28 and TRBJ2-5; D gene uncertain. The CDR3 is made up of 11 amino acids. Trimming removed 5 bases from V and 4 bases from J, with 5 bases in between. Germline CDR1 and CDR2: MDHEN and SYDVKM. The CDR3 coding sequence is TGTGCCAGCAGTCCCCGAGAGACCCAGTACTTC. This translates into CASSPRETQYF.

This clone was detected only once. The V call is TRBV28, the J call TRBJ2-7, with D maybe TRBD2 (6 bases). There are 17 residues in the CDR3. V dropped 4 bases and J dropped 7 bases, with 26 bases sitting between them. CDR1 is MDHEN and CDR2 is SYDVKM in the germline V gene. The CDR3 protein is CASSSGKLAHEAREQYF. DNA for the CDR3: TGTGCCAGCAGTTCAGGGAAACTAGCTCACGAGGCTCGGGAGCAGTACTTC. The whole variable domain, filled in from reference TRBV28 and TRBJ2-7, reads DVKVTQSSRYLVKRTGEKVFLECVQDMDHENMFWYRQDPGLGLRLIYFSYDVKMKEKGDIPEGYSVSREKKERFSLILESASTNQTSMYLCASSSGKLAHEAREQYFGPGTRLTVT.

The chain has TRBV6-5 and TRBJ2-5; tentative D call: TRBD1 (6 bases). Germline V lookup: CDR1 MNHEY, CDR2 SVGAGI. V was cut by 0 bases and J by 5 bases, with 13 bases left in between. This CDR3 is built from 15 residues. CDR3 sequence (DNA): TGTGCCAGCAGTTACTCAGGGACAAATAGTGAGACCCAGTACTTC. It translates to CASSYSGTNSETQYF.

The J gene is TRBJ2-7, the V gene TRBV6-5, with a weak D call TRBD1 (6 bases). Germline-derived CDR1 and CDR2 are MNHEY and SVGAGI. CDR3 size: 15 residues. Trimming pared 6 bases from V and 3 bases from J, leaving 18 bases between. CDR3 sequence: CASSSQTGMGYEQYF. The DNA for the CDR3 is TGTGCCAGCAGCTCTCAAACAGGGATGGGCTACGAGCAGTACTTC.

The chain recombines TRBV10-1 with TRBJ2-1; TRBD1 is a possible D gene (6 bases). Per the germline V gene, CDR1 is WNHNN and CDR2 is SYGVQD (reference sequence). The CDR3 extends over 15 amino acids. Between the trimmed V and J ends, which lost 3 bases and 2 bases, there was a span of 11 bases. CDR3 sequence reads: CASSDGPGAYNEQFF. The CDR3 bases are TGCGCCAGCAGTGACGGTCCAGGGGCCTACAATGAGCAGTTCTTC.

The gene calls are TRBV6-1 and TRBJ1-1, with a weak D call TRBD1 (5 bases). The V end lost 6 bases, the J end lost 6 bases, and 11 bases lay between the germline ends. The germline V gene encodes CDR1 MNHNS and CDR2 SASEGT. The CDR3 sequence is 12 residues long. The chain's CDR3 is CASRQGAAEAFF. CDR3 sequence (DNA): TGTGCCAGCAGGCAAGGGGCGGCTGAAGCTTTCTTT.

This clone appeared once. The chain has TRBV9 and TRBJ1-4; TRBD1 agrees at 7 bases. The CDR3 has 15 residues. Germline CDR1 and CDR2: SGDLS and YYNGEE. V was pared by 3 bases and J by 8 bases, with 10 bases of the junction left unmatched. CDR3: CASSATGAFGEKLFF. The CDR3 nucleotides read TGTGCCAGCAGCGCCACAGGGGCTTTCGGGGAAAAACTGTTTTTT.